These 21 T cell receptor beta chains originate from one sample sequenced in a study of blood T cell repertoires in COVID-19. Produced via immunoSEQ multiplex PCR; TCRdb's table is partial and in-frame only. The repertoire holds a few hundred thousand clones, with about 88% as singletons. Sequencing used PBMCs or T cells enriched from blood (not recorded which). The receptors here all came from a woman in her thirties who had recovered from COVID-19.

V gene TRBV7-2 combines with J gene TRBJ2-7; 7 nucleotides align to TRBD2. With V trimmed by 1 base and J by 0 bases, 6 bases remained unmatched. The CDR3 is 16 residues long. From germline, CDR1 is SGHTA and CDR2 FQGNSA. As DNA, the CDR3 is TGTGCCAGCAGCTTAGACTTGGGGGGGAGCTCCTACGAGCAGTACTTC. Its translation is CASSLDLGGSSYEQYF.

This clone was detected only once. The rearrangement links TRBV30 to TRBJ1-3, with 7 nucleotides matching TRBD1. Germline-derived CDR1 and CDR2 are GTSNPN and SVGIG (reference sequence). The CDR3 is made up of 13 amino acids. J lost 4 bases, V lost 6 bases, and 6 bases had no gene match. The CDR3 is CACTTGPGNTIYF. The CDR3 nucleotides read TGTGCCTGCACGACAGGGCCCGGAAACACCATATATTTT.

The chain uses TRBV4-1 and TRBJ1-4; D gene ambiguous. CDR1 is MGHRA and CDR2 is YSYEKL in the germline V gene. This CDR3 has 16 amino acids. V was trimmed by 4 bases and J by 5 bases, leaving 17 bases between them. In DNA form, the CDR3 reads TGCGCCAGCAGCCCCGCCCCAGGCGCACTCAATGAAAAACTGTTTTTT. This sequence encodes CASSPAPGALNEKLFF.

CDR3 in DNA: TGTGCCAGCAGCGCCTTGACAGGGGGCGACTATGGCTACACCTTC. Translation gives CASSALTGGDYGYTF. The V and J genes are TRBV3-1 (or the pseudogene TRBV3-2) and TRBJ1-2; 10 bases map to TRBD1. The CDR3 is 15 residues long. Per germline, CDR1 LGHDT and CDR2 YNNKEL (reference sequence). Germline trimming cut 5 bases from V and 3 bases from J; bases unmatched to any gene: 6.

This chain connects TRBV28 to TRBJ2-7; TRBD1 matches at 7 bases. The length of the CDR3 is 14 residues. The V gene end was trimmed by 6 bases and the J gene end by 4 bases; junction bases not matched to a gene: 9. Looked up from germline, CDR1 is MDHEN and CDR2 is SYDVKM. The DNA for the CDR3 is TGTGCCAGCAGGGTAGGGCAGGGGGTGTACGAGCAGTACTTC. It yields the protein CASRVGQGVYEQYF.

V is TRBV28 and J is TRBJ1-4; D is uncertain. Germline V gene lookup returns CDR1 MDHEN and CDR2 SYDVKM. The CDR3 is 13 residues long. Trimming cost V 11 bases and J 8 bases, with 18 bases left between them. The CDR3: CASQRSVGEKLFF. In nucleotides, the CDR3 is TGTGCCTCCCAGCGGAGTGTTGGGGAAAAACTGTTTTTT.

This clone appeared a few times. The chain uses TRBV14 and TRBJ1-1, with 10 bases lining up with TRBD1. Looked up from germline, CDR1 is SGHDN and CDR2 is FVKESK. The length of the CDR3 is 14 residues. The ends lost 4 bases at V and 5 bases at J; junction bases unmatched: 4. The CDR3 DNA follows: TGTGCCAGCAGCCGCCCGGGACAGGGGACTGAAGCTTTCTTT. Encoded protein: CASSRPGQGTEAFF.

This clone was counted a single time. This sequence joins TRBV10-1 and TRBJ1-1; 8 bases agree with TRBD1. The CDR3 has 14 residues. Germline V gene sequence: CDR1 WNHNN, CDR2 SYGVQD (reference sequence). Losses at the gene ends were 4 bases for V and 4 bases for J; bases not matched to a gene: 5. In DNA, the CDR3 is TGCGCCAGCAGTGGAGGGACAGGCCGCACTGAAGCTTTCTTT. The encoded protein is CASSGGTGRTEAFF.

The genes are TRBV9 and TRBJ2-3; the D gene is possibly TRBD2 (5 bases). The V and J ends lost 3 bases and 1 base respectively, with 12 bases between them. The CDR3 is 15 residues long. Germline CDR1 reads SGDLS; CDR2 reads YYNGEE. This CDR3 is CASSDARGGTDTQYF. As DNA, the CDR3 is TGTGCCAGCAGCGACGCCCGGGGAGGCACAGATACGCAGTATTTT.

The chain has TRBV2 and TRBJ2-6; D perhaps matches TRBD1 (5 bases). Germline V gene sequence: CDR1 SNHLY, CDR2 FYNNEI. The CDR3 has 15 residues. The V gene lost 4 bases and the J gene lost 0 bases, with 7 bases spanning the gap. The DNA of the CDR3 is TGTGCCAGCAGTGTAGACAGCTCTGGGGCCAACGTCCTGACTTTC. Its protein product is CASSVDSSGANVLTF.

The chain carries TRBV27 and TRBJ1-6; D is possibly TRBD1 (5 bases). The germline V gene has CDR1 MNHEY and CDR2 SMNVEV (reference sequence). V was cut by 8 bases and J by 0 bases, with 17 bases left in between. The CDR3 has 17 residues. The CDR3 DNA sequence: TGTGCCAGCTCCGCCTGGACATCGAGCTCCTATAATTCACCCCTCCACTTT. This translates into CASSAWTSSSYNSPLHF.

The CDR3 region is CASSEGRSPGTEAFF. The CDR3 region has the DNA TGTGCCAGCAGTGAGGGGCGGTCCCCCGGCACTGAAGCTTTCTTT. This rearrangement joins TRBV6-1 to TRBJ1-1, with a possible D match to TRBD1 (5 bases). CDR1 is MNHNS, CDR2 SASEGT, per germline. Between the trimmed V and J ends, which lost 3 bases and 4 bases, there was a span of 15 bases. The CDR3 is 15 residues long.

This chain uses TRBV19 with TRBJ2-7, with 10 bases aligning to TRBD2. The CDR3 extends over 15 amino acids. Germline assignment: CDR1 LNHDA and CDR2 SQIVND (reference sequence). The ends lost 3 bases at V and 1 base at J; junction bases unmatched: 3. CDR3 coding DNA: TGTGCCAGTAGTATGGCAGCGGGAGGGTCCTACGAGCAGTACTTC. Amino acids: CASSMAAGGSYEQYF.

This clone came up once. Other DNA sequences within the sample encode an identical CDR3. The rearrangement links TRBV2 to TRBJ1-2; D gene unclear. The germline V and J ends were trimmed by 6 bases and 4 bases, with 6 bases remaining between them. The CDR3 extends over 11 amino acids. Germline V gene lookup returns CDR1 SNHLY and CDR2 FYNNEI. CDR3 in amino acids: CASRRGYGYTF. The CDR3 bases are TGTGCCAGCAGACGCGGCTATGGCTACACCTTC.

The chain is built from TRBV29-1 and TRBJ2-7; a possible D gene is TRBD2 (5 bases). The germline V and J ends were trimmed by 6 bases and 3 bases, with 18 bases remaining between them. The CDR3 has 14 residues. From germline, CDR1 is SQVTM and CDR2 ANQGSEA. The CDR3: CSVGLYGAYYEQYF. In DNA, the CDR3 is TGCAGCGTCGGACTTTATGGCGCATACTACGAGCAGTACTTC.

This CDR3 is CSVGDRGGTEAFF. Written as DNA, the CDR3 is TGCAGCGTTGGAGACAGAGGGGGCACTGAAGCTTTCTTT. The gene calls are TRBV29-1 and TRBJ1-1, with TRBD1 as a possible D gene (6 bases). The germline gives CDR1 SQVTM, CDR2 ANQGSEA. The CDR3 totals 13 residues. V gave up 4 bases and J gave up 4 bases, with 13 bases separating them. The variable domain in full, with the rest retrieved from reference TRBV29-1 and TRBJ1-1, is SAVISQKPSRDICQRGTSLTIQCQVDSQVTMMFWYRQQPGQSLTLIATANQGSEATYESGFVIDKFPISRPNLTFSTLTVSNMSPEDSSIYLCSVGDRGGTEAFFGQGTRLTVV.

The count of this clone is one. The chain employs TRBV2 and TRBJ1-2; 8 bases line up with TRBD1. CDR3 size: 15 residues. The germline V gene has CDR1 SNHLY and CDR2 FYNNEI. V was pared by 4 bases and J by 7 bases, with 11 bases of the junction left unmatched. The CDR3 bases are TGTGCCAGCAGTGGGTGGGGAGACAGGGGTGCTGGCTACACCTTC. Protein sequence: CASSGWGDRGAGYTF.

The chain is built from TRBV9 and TRBJ2-3; 7 nucleotides align to TRBD2. Germline V CDR1 and CDR2: SGDLS, YYNGEE. Germline trimming cut 3 bases from V and 1 base from J; bases unmatched to any gene: 8. The CDR3 runs to 16 residues. This CDR3 is CASSARGGRGTDTQYF. The CDR3 DNA follows: TGTGCCAGCAGCGCCCGCGGGGGAAGGGGCACAGATACGCAGTATTTT.

The V and J genes are TRBV2 and TRBJ1-2; weak D call: TRBD1 (6 bases). The germline V and J ends were trimmed by 1 base and 3 bases, with 12 bases remaining between them. Germline loops: CDR1 SNHLY, CDR2 FYNNEI. The CDR3 runs to 15 residues. The CDR3 spells CASSEVGAVDYGYTF. In nucleotides, the CDR3 is TGTGCCAGCAGTGAAGTGGGGGCCGTGGACTATGGCTACACCTTC.

The CDR3 DNA reads TGTGCCAGCAGTGATGTGGGACTAGCGGGGTTCGAGCAGTACTTC. Its protein product is CASSDVGLAGFEQYF. This rearrangement joins TRBV2 to TRBJ2-7; TRBD2 aligns across 13 bases. CDR1 is SNHLY and CDR2 is FYNNEI in the germline V gene. This CDR3 comprises 15 residues. After removal of 3 bases from V and 6 bases from J, the junction contained 5 bases not matched to a gene. The complete variable domain, with remaining parts taken from reference TRBV2 and TRBJ2-7, reads EPEVTQTPSHQVTQMGQEVILRCVPISNHLYFYWYRQILGQKVEFLVSFYNNEISEKSEIFDDQFSVERPDGSNFTLKIRSTKLEDSAMYFCASSDVGLAGFEQYFGPGTRLTVT.

The chain joins TRBV6-1 to TRBJ1-2; weak D call: TRBD1 (5 bases). The CDR3 has 15 amino acids. The V and J ends lost 3 bases and 7 bases respectively, with 18 bases between them. CDR1 and CDR2 (germline): MNHNS, SASEGT. The CDR3 DNA reads TGTGCCAGCAGTGACCAGGGCCTACTGGGCGGTGGCTACACCTTC. It specifies CASSDQGLLGGGYTF.